The T cell receptor (beta chain) described here comes from a study of T-cell memory formation after mild COVID-19. 5'RACE, which relied on constant-segment primers, yielded TCR alpha and TCR beta cDNA libraries carrying sample barcodes and UMIs. One entry per CDR3 protein, called by TCRdb with MiXCR from the 5' RACE reads. The sample contains around 140,000 distinct CDR3 sequences, 20% to 25% of which appear only once. Trimming removed 2 bases from V and 4 bases from J, with 15 bases in between. This CDR3 has 15 amino acids. From germline, CDR1 is MNHEY and CDR2 SMNVEV (reference sequence). This clonotype was observed a few times. Antigen: not known. General study points: Some clones that responded turned up in pre-infection memory, which suggests that cross-reactive memory joined in.

The chain couples TRBV27 to TRBJ2-7; no clear D gene. Sequencing was performed on PBMCs or a T cell subset sorted from them (not recorded which). The source of this sequence is an adult woman who had mild COVID-19 (a few samples of this study predate the infection). Cell type and time point are not known. The CDR3 bases are TGTGCCAGCAGTTTACAGGCTAGAGTAGGGTACGAGCAGTACTTC. The encoded protein is CASSLQARVGYEQYF.